Given below is one T cell receptor (beta chain) in context. The antigen remains undetermined. The sample belongs to a study of CD4+ T cells in melanoma. TCRdb's table, derived via immunoSEQ multiplex PCR, lists solely in-frame clones and lacks some. The table lists about 140,000 clones, around nine tenths of them singletons. Germline V CDR1 and CDR2: SGHRS, YFSETQ. Trimming pared 0 bases from V and 5 bases from J, leaving 11 bases between. The length of the CDR3 is 14 residues. Regarding the study as a whole: CD8+ T cell, macrophage and B cell function reportedly correlated with neoantigen-specific CD4+ T cells. Reportedly, melanoma neoantigen-specific CD4+ T cells showed varied differentiation states.

The chain has TRBV5-1 and TRBJ1-1; D possibly corresponds to TRBD1 (6 bases). The sequence was collected from a human donor with melanoma. The CDR3 here is CASSLVRGQTEAFF. The CDR3, as DNA: TGCGCCAGCAGCTTGGTCCGGGGGCAGACTGAAGCTTTCTTT.